Only one count was recorded for the clone carrying this TCR beta chain. These data are taken from a study of blood T cell repertoires in COVID-19. About the study: Acute-phase and convalescent COVID-19 samples originated in the United States, Italy and Spain. The cDNA or gDNA used as material had been derived from T cells, B-cell-depleted T cells, or PBMCs.

The CDR3 covers 14 residues. CDR1 SNHLY and CDR2 FYNNEI come from the germline V gene. The junction had 5 bases not matched to a gene; V was cut back by 6 bases and J by 1 base. Authors' methods: Scientists estimated how many nucleated cells there were by amplifying reference gene primers. Sequencing used immunoSEQ multiplex PCR; TCRdb keeps in-frame clones, though not all of them. The V and J calls and the clone size are those of that table, but D and trimming were determined from the DNA. The sample has tens of thousands of clones, approximately 90% seen once. The sequence was collected from a man between 65 and 85 years old with active or convalescent COVID-19. Specimen: peripheral blood. The chain links TRBV2 to TRBJ1-1, with TRBD1 identical over 7 bases. This CDR3 reads CASSKQGTNTEAFF. Here the CDR3 DNA reads TGTGCCAGCAGCAAACAGGGGACGAACACTGAAGCTTTCTTT.